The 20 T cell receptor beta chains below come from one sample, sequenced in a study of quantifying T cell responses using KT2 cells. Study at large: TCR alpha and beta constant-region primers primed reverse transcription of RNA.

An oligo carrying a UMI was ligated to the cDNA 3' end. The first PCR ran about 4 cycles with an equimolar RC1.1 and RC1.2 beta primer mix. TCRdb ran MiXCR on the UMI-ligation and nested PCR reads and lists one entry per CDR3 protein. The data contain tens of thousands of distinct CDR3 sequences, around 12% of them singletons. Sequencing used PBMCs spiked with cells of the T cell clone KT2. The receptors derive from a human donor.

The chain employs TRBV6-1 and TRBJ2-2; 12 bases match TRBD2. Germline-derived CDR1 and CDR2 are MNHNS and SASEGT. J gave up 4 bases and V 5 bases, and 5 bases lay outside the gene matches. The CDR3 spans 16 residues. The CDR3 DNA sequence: TGTGCCAGCAGTAGTCTAGCGGGGGGGCTCACCGGGGAGCTGTTTTTT. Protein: CASSSLAGGLTGELFF.

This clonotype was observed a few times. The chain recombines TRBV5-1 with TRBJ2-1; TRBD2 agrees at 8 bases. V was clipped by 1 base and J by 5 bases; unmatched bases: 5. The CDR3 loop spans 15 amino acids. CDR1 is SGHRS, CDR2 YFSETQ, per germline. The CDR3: CASSLRTSGDNEQFF. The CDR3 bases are TGCGCCAGCAGCTTGCGAACTAGCGGAGACAATGAGCAGTTCTTC.

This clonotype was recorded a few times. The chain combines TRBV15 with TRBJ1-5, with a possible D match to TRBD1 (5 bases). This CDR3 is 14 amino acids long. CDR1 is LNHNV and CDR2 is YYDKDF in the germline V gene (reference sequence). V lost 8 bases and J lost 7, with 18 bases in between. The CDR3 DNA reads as TGTGCCACCGGGCCCGGGGGGGAAGGCCAGCCCCAGCATTTT. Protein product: CATGPGGEGQPQHF.

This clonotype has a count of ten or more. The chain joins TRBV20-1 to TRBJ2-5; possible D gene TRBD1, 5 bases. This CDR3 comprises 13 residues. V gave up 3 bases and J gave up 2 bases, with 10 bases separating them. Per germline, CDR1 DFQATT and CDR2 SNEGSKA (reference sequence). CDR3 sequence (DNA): TGCAGTGCTAGGATCCCAGGGCAAGAGACCCAGTACTTC. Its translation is CSARIPGQETQYF.

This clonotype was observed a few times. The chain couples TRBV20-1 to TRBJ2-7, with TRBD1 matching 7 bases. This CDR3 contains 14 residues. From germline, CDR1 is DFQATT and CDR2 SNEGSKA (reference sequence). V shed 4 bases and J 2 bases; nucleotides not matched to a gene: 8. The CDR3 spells CSATPDRRPYEQYF. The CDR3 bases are TGCAGTGCTACGCCGGACAGGAGACCCTACGAGCAGTACTTC.

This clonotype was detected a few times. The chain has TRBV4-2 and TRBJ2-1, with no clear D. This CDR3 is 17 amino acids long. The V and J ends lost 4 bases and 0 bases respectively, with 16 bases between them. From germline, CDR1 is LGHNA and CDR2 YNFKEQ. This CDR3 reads CASSPLVATSSYNEQFF. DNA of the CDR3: TGTGCCAGCAGCCCCCTTGTTGCGACCAGCTCCTACAATGAGCAGTTCTTC.

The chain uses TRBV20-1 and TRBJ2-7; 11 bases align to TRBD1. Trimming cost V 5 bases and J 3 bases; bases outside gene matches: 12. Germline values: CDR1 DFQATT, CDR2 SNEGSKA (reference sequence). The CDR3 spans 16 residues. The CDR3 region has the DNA TGCAGTGCTCCCAGACTTTGGACAGGGGGCGTCTACGAGCAGTACTTC. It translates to CSAPRLWTGGVYEQYF.

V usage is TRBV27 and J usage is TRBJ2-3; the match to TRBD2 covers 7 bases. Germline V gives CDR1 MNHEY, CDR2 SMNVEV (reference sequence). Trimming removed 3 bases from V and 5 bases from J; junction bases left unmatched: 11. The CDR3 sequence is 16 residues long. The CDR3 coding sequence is TGTGCCAGCAGTTTTGGTCTAGCGGCCCGCTTAGATACGCAGTATTTT. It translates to CASSFGLAARLDTQYF.

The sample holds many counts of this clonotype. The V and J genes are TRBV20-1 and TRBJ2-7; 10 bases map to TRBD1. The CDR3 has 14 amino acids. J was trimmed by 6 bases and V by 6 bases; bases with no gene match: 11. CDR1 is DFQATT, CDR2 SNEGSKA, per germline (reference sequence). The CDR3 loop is CSAESRQGAGEQYF. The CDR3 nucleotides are TGCAGTGCCGAGTCCCGACAGGGGGCAGGCGAGCAGTACTTC.

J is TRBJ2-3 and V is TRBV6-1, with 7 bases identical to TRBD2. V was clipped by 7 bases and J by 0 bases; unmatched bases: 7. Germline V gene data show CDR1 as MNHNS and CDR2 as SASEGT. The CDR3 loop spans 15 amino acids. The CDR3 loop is CASMNGGTSTDTQYF. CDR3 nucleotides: TGTGCCAGCATGAACGGGGGGACTAGCACAGATACGCAGTATTTT.

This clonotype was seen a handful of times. Written as DNA, the CDR3 is TGTGCCAGCAGCTTCCTAGCGGGGGTCCAAGAGACCCAGTACTTC. Amino acids: CASSFLAGVQETQYF. The chain joins TRBV7-9 to TRBJ2-5; 10 bases fit TRBD2. This CDR3 is 15 amino acids long. Germline V gene sequence: CDR1 SEHNR, CDR2 FQNEAQ (reference sequence). V shed 3 bases and J 1 base; nucleotides not matched to a gene: 2.

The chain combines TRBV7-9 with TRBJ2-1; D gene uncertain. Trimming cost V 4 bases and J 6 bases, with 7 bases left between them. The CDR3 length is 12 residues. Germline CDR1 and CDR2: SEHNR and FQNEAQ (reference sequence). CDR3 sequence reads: CASSSPPNEQFF. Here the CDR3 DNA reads TGTGCCAGCAGCTCCCCCCCCAATGAGCAGTTCTTC.

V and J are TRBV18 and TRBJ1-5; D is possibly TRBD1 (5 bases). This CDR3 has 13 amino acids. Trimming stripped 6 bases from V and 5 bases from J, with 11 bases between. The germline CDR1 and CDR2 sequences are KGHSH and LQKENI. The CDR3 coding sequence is TGTGCCAGCTCGACGGGGGGGGATCAGCCCCAGCATTTT. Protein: CASSTGGDQPQHF.

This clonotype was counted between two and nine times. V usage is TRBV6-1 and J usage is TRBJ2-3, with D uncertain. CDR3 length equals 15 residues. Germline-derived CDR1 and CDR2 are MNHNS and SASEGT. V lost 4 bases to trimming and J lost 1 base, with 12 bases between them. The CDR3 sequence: CASSVNPGGTDTQYF. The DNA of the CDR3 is TGTGCCAGCAGTGTAAACCCCGGCGGCACAGATACGCAGTATTTT.

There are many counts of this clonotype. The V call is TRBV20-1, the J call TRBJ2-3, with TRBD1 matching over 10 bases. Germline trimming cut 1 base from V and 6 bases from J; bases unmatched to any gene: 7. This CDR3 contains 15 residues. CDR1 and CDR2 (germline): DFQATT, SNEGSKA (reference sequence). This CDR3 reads CSARGGQGRTDTQYF. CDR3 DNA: TGCAGTGCTAGAGGGGGACAGGGGAGGACTGATACGCAGTATTTT.

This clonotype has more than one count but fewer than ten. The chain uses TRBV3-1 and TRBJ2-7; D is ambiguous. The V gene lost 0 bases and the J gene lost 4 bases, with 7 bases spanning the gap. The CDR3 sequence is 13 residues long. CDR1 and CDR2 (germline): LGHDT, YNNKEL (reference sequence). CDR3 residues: CASSQDRSYEQYF. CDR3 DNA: TGTGCCAGCAGCCAAGACCGATCTTACGAGCAGTACTTC.

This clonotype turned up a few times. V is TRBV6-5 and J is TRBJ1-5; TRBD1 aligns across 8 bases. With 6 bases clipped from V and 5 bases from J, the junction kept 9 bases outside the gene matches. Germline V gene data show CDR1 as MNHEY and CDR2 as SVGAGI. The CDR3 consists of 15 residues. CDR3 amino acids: CASSLTGGGDQPQHF. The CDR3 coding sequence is TGTGCCAGCAGCCTAACAGGGGGAGGAGATCAGCCCCAGCATTTT.

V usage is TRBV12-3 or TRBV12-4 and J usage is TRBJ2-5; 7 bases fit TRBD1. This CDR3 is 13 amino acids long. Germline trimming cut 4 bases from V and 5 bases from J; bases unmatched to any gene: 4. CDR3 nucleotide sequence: TGTGCCAGCAGTTGGGACAGTCGGGAGACCCAGTACTTC. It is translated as CASSWDSRETQYF.

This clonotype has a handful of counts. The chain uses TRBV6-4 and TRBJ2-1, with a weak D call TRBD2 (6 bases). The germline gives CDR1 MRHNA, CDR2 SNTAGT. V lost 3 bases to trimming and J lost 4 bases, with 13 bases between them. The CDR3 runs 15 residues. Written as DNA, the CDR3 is TGTGCCAGCAGTGAGAAACTAGCAGCATACAATGAGCAGTTCTTC. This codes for CASSEKLAAYNEQFF.

As DNA, the CDR3 is TGTGCCAGCAGTGGACTAGCGGGCACAGATACGCAGTATTTT. Translating gives CASSGLAGTDTQYF. The genes are TRBV27 and TRBJ2-3, with 10 bases fitting TRBD2. The CDR3 extends over 14 amino acids. Looked up from germline, CDR1 is MNHEY and CDR2 is SMNVEV (reference sequence). With V trimmed by 5 bases and J by 1 base, 0 bases remained unmatched.